Listed here are 29 T cell receptor beta chains from one sample, sequenced in a study of CD8 T cells in Susac syndrome. About 0.45 to 1 ug RNA was reverse transcribed with random hexamers. TCRdb re-called the immunoSEQ multiplex PCR reads through MiXCR, storing one row per CDR3 protein. There are 250,000 to 300,000 distinct CDR3 sequences in the sample; approximately 90% occur only once, and 0.18% lies in the top ten. The sequenced material came from CD8+ T cells from PBMCs. These receptor sequences come from a human donor with multiple sclerosis.

The gene calls are TRBV5-4 and TRBJ2-7; a weak D match, TRBD1 (5 bases). V dropped 4 bases and J dropped 2 bases, with 13 bases sitting between them. The V gene's germline CDR1 is SGHNT and CDR2 YYREEE (reference sequence). The CDR3 spans 14 residues. The CDR3 sequence is CASSPSRAAYEQYF. CDR3 in DNA: TGTGCCAGCAGCCCCAGCAGGGCCGCCTACGAGCAGTACTTC. The full variable domain, with the rest looked up from reference TRBV5-4 and TRBJ2-7, is ETGVTQSPTHLIKTRGQQVTLRCSSQSGHNTVSWYQQALGQGPQFIFQYYREEENGRGNFPPRFSGLQFPNYSSELNVNALELDDSALYLCASSPSRAAYEQYFGPGTRLTVT.

The chain combines TRBV14 with TRBJ2-7, with unresolved D. This CDR3 has 14 residues. V lost 0 bases and J 2 bases, leaving 8 bases between the germline ends. Per germline, CDR1 SGHDN and CDR2 FVKESK. The CDR3 region is CASSQDWQPYEQYF. The CDR3 coding sequence is TGTGCCAGCAGCCAAGATTGGCAGCCCTACGAGCAGTACTTC.

This sequence joins TRBV6-5 and TRBJ2-3, with D perhaps TRBD1 or TRBD2 (5 bases each). V lost 2 bases, J lost 1 base, and 16 bases lay in between. The CDR3 is 17 residues long. Germline V gene lookup returns CDR1 MNHEY and CDR2 SVGAGI. CDR3 loop: CASSYGTPGRGTDTQYF. Written as DNA, the CDR3 is TGTGCCAGCAGTTACGGGACCCCGGGCAGGGGCACAGATACGCAGTATTTT.

V gene TRBV27 combines with J gene TRBJ2-1; 8 bases map to TRBD1. Looked up from germline, CDR1 is MNHEY and CDR2 is SMNVEV (reference sequence). Trimming cost V 4 bases and J 2 bases; bases outside gene matches: 7. The CDR3 contains 16 residues. CDR3 in amino acids: CASSYATGETYNEQFF. DNA for the CDR3: TGTGCCAGCAGTTACGCGACAGGGGAAACCTACAATGAGCAGTTCTTC.

Only one count was recorded for this clonotype. The chain is built from TRBV15 and TRBJ2-1, with D uncertain. V lost 1 base, J lost 9 bases, and 7 bases lay in between. The CDR3 is made up of 12 amino acids. Germline V CDR1 and CDR2: LNHNV, YYDKDF (reference sequence). CDR3 coding DNA: TGTGCCACCAGCAGAGCAACACTTGAGCAGTTCTTC. Protein: CATSRATLEQFF. The complete variable domain, with remaining parts taken from reference TRBV15 and TRBJ2-1, reads DAMVIQNPRYQVTQFGKPVTLSCSQTLNHNVMYWYQQKSSQAPKLLFHYYDKDFNNEADTPDNFQSRRPNTSFCFLDIRSPGLGDTAMYLCATSRATLEQFFGPGTRLTVL.

The rearrangement uses TRBV24-1 and TRBJ2-2, with TRBD1 as a possible D gene (5 bases). Trimming shortened V by 10 bases and J by 0 bases, and 11 bases separated the two germline ends. The CDR3 runs 14 residues. Per the germline V gene, CDR1 is KGHDR and CDR2 is SFDVKD. CDR3 residues: CATATASNTGELFF. CDR3 in DNA: TGTGCCACAGCGACAGCCTCGAACACCGGGGAGCTGTTTTTT.

This clonotype appeared once. The chain employs TRBV28 and TRBJ2-7, with a possible D match to TRBD1 (5 bases). Trimming took 6 bases from V and 7 from J, leaving 25 bases between them. The CDR3 length is 16 residues. Per the germline V gene, CDR1 is MDHEN and CDR2 is SYDVKM. The CDR3 loop reads CASSHPESYRPREQYF. CDR3 DNA sequence: TGTGCCAGCAGCCACCCAGAGTCCTACAGGCCAAGGGAGCAGTACTTC. The full variable domain, in which reference TRBV28 and TRBJ2-7 provide the parts outside the CDR3, is DVKVTQSSRYLVKRTGEKVFLECVQDMDHENMFWYRQDPGLGLRLIYFSYDVKMKEKGDIPEGYSVSREKKERFSLILESASTNQTSMYLCASSHPESYRPREQYFGPGTRLTVT.

This clonotype was seen only once. The chain is built from TRBV19 and TRBJ2-1, with a tentative D call TRBD2 (5 bases). Trimming removed 3 bases from V and 5 bases from J, with 17 bases in between. Germline V gene lookup returns CDR1 LNHDA and CDR2 SQIVND (reference sequence). The CDR3 is made up of 16 amino acids. Here the CDR3 DNA reads TGTGCCAGTAGTATGTTCCTAGGGAGTAGTAACAATGAGCAGTTCTTC. This codes for CASSMFLGSSNNEQFF. Supplemented by reference TRBV19 and TRBJ2-1, the full variable domain reads DGGITQSPKYLFRKEGQNVTLSCEQNLNHDAMYWYRQDPGQGLRLIYYSQIVNDFQKGDIAEGYSVSREKKESFPLTVTSAQKNPTAFYLCASSMFLGSSNNEQFFGPGTRLTVL.

This chain uses TRBV27 with TRBJ2-1, with D hard to call. V lost 5 bases and J lost 9, with 8 bases in between. This CDR3 is built from 11 residues. Germline V CDR1 and CDR2: MNHEY, SMNVEV (reference sequence). CDR3 bases: TGTGCCAGCAGTACGGTGGGTGAGCAGTTCTTC. Residues: CASSTVGEQFF.

The chain is built from TRBV6-7 and TRBJ2-1; TRBD2 aligns across 9 bases. TRBV6-7 is marked as an open reading frame, function uncertain. This CDR3 has 17 residues. The ends lost 4 bases at V and 2 bases at J; junction bases unmatched: 9. CDR3 bases: TGTGCCAGCAGTTCAACCTCACTAGCGGGTACCTACAATGAGCAGTTCTTC. It yields the protein CASSSTSLAGTYNEQFF.

This chain connects TRBV29-1 to TRBJ2-1; tentative D call: TRBD2 (5 bases). The CDR3 consists of 17 residues. The germline V gene has CDR1 SQVTM and CDR2 ANQGSEA. V lost 0 bases and J 7 bases, leaving 22 bases between the germline ends. This chain's CDR3 is CSVEDGQSGVGFNEQFF. The CDR3 bases are TGCAGCGTTGAAGACGGCCAATCCGGGGTAGGGTTTAATGAGCAGTTCTTC.

This chain connects TRBV27 to TRBJ1-5, with 8 bases aligning to TRBD1. Germline assignment: CDR1 MNHEY and CDR2 SMNVEV (reference sequence). The CDR3 has 15 residues. Trimming removed 8 bases from V and 6 bases from J; junction bases left unmatched: 12. CDR3 in DNA: TGTGCCAGCTCCCCCGGACAGGGAGTATCTCAGCCCCAGCATTTT. This translates into CASSPGQGVSQPQHF.

The chain links TRBV9 to TRBJ2-2; D gene unclear. CDR3 length equals 12 residues. Trimming cost V 2 bases and J 6 bases, with 5 bases left between them. Germline V gives CDR1 SGDLS, CDR2 YYNGEE. CDR3 sequence: CASSVDAGELFF. CDR3 in DNA: TGTGCCAGCAGCGTCGATGCCGGGGAGCTGTTTTTT. The full variable domain, with the rest looked up from reference TRBV9 and TRBJ2-2, is DSGVTQTPKHLITATGQRVTLRCSPRSGDLSVYWYQQSLDQGLQFLIQYYNGEERAKGNILERFSAQQFPDLHSELNLSSLELGDSALYFCASSVDAGELFFGEGSRLTVL.

V gene TRBV19 combines with J gene TRBJ1-2; the match to TRBD1 covers 7 bases. The J segment lost 6 bases and the V segment lost 3 bases, leaving 4 bases of the junction unmatched. The CDR3 extends over 13 amino acids. Germline V gene lookup returns CDR1 LNHDA and CDR2 SQIVND (reference sequence). The CDR3 DNA is TGTGCCAGTAGTATTGGGGACAGTGATGGCTACACCTTC. It yields the protein CASSIGDSDGYTF. Full variable domain (rest looked up from reference TRBV19 and TRBJ1-2): DGGITQSPKYLFRKEGQNVTLSCEQNLNHDAMYWYRQDPGQGLRLIYYSQIVNDFQKGDIAEGYSVSREKKESFPLTVTSAQKNPTAFYLCASSIGDSDGYTFGSGTRLTVV.

The CDR3 nucleotides read TGTGCCAGCAGCCCGGTAGAAGTGCAGAACACTGAAGCTTTCTTT. Its protein is CASSPVEVQNTEAFF. This sequence joins TRBV7-8 and TRBJ1-1; D is unclear. The germline gives CDR1 SGHVS, CDR2 FQNEAQ. CDR3 size: 15 residues. Trimming left V 5 bases short and J 1 base short, with 14 bases between.

The genes are TRBV24-1 and TRBJ2-3, with TRBD2 identical over 15 bases. The germline CDR1 and CDR2 sequences are KGHDR and SFDVKD. The CDR3 runs 18 residues. V lost 6 bases to trimming and J lost 1 base; unmatched junction nucleotides: 7. This CDR3 reads CATSPGLAGGWGTDTQYF. The DNA for the CDR3 is TGTGCCACCAGTCCGGGACTAGCGGGGGGCTGGGGCACAGATACGCAGTATTTT.

Written as DNA, the CDR3 is TGTGCCAGCAGTTACCCCGGACAGGGAAAAGATACGCAGTATTTT. Translating gives CASSYPGQGKDTQYF. The J gene is TRBJ2-3, the V gene TRBV6-2 or TRBV6-3; 8 bases are shared with TRBD1. This CDR3 is built from 15 residues. Germline V gene sequence: CDR1 MNHEY, CDR2 SVGEGT. The trim removed 2 bases at V and 5 bases at J, leaving 6 bases unmatched.

This clonotype appeared a single time. The chain combines TRBV12-3 or TRBV12-4 with TRBJ1-1; D is unresolved. CDR3 length: 14 amino acids. V dropped 5 bases and J dropped 0 bases, with 10 bases sitting between them. The CDR3 bases are TGTGCCAGCAGTCCAGGAGACTTGAACACTGAAGCTTTCTTT. This gives the protein CASSPGDLNTEAFF.

The J gene is TRBJ1-2, the V gene TRBV29-1, with 8 positions matching TRBD1. CDR3 length: 14 amino acids. The J segment lost 4 bases and the V segment lost 6 bases, leaving 10 bases of the junction unmatched. CDR1 and CDR2 from the germline V gene are SQVTM and ANQGSEA. CDR3 in DNA: TGCAGCGTCACCGGACAGGGAGGGGGCTATGGCTACACCTTC. It codes for CSVTGQGGGYGYTF.

The V and J genes are TRBV4-3 and TRBJ2-7; a possible D gene is TRBD1 (5 bases). The CDR3 is 14 amino acids. Trimming pared 1 base from V and 1 base from J, leaving 8 bases between. The germline CDR1 and CDR2 sequences are LGHNA and YSLEER. The CDR3 DNA reads as TGCGCCAGCAGCCAAGGACAGACTTCCTACGAGCAGTACTTC. Translating it yields CASSQGQTSYEQYF.

V is TRBV4-3 and J is TRBJ2-7; the match to TRBD2 covers 8 bases. This CDR3 has 15 residues. Germline lookup yields CDR1 LGHNA and CDR2 YSLEER. With 1 base clipped from V and 3 bases from J, the junction kept 5 bases outside the gene matches. In nucleotides, the CDR3 is TGCGCCAGCAGCCAAGTATCTAGCGGGTACTACGAGCAGTACTTC. This translates into CASSQVSSGYYEQYF.

This clonotype has just one count. The J gene is TRBJ2-3, the V gene TRBV6-1, with 7 positions matching TRBD2. The CDR3 loop spans 15 amino acids. After removal of 8 bases from V and 1 base from J, the junction contained 9 bases not matched to a gene. Germline V gene lookup returns CDR1 MNHNS and CDR2 SASEGT. The CDR3 sequence: CASQHLAGGTDTQYF. CDR3 nucleotides: TGTGCCAGCCAACACCTGGCGGGGGGCACAGATACGCAGTATTTT.

This sequence joins TRBV27 and TRBJ2-7; TRBD1 might be the D (5 bases). The CDR3 extends over 14 amino acids. The germline V gene has CDR1 MNHEY and CDR2 SMNVEV (reference sequence). The V gene lost 0 bases and the J gene lost 1 base, with 7 bases spanning the gap. The CDR3 nucleotides are TGTGCCAGCAGTTTATCCCAGGGATCCTACGAGCAGTACTTC. Amino acid sequence: CASSLSQGSYEQYF.

The V and J genes are TRBV5-1 and TRBJ1-1; D ambiguous. V lost 1 base, J lost 0 bases, and 4 bases lay in between. Germline V gives CDR1 SGHRS, CDR2 YFSETQ. There are 13 residues in the CDR3. DNA for the CDR3: TGCGCCAGCAGCTTGTACGTGAACACTGAAGCTTTCTTT. The encoded protein is CASSLYVNTEAFF.

The chain couples TRBV30 to TRBJ2-1; D call uncertain. This CDR3 is built from 13 residues. V lost 7 bases and J 5 bases, leaving 15 bases between the germline ends. The V gene's germline CDR1 is GTSNPN and CDR2 SVGIG (reference sequence). The DNA of the CDR3 is TGTGCCTCGACCGGGCCAGAAAACAATGAGCAGTTCTTC. Amino acid sequence: CASTGPENNEQFF.

This chain uses TRBV9 with TRBJ2-1; 8 bases match TRBD1. This CDR3 region has 16 residues. V dropped 0 bases and J dropped 9; count of bases not matched to a gene: 11. The germline CDR1 and CDR2 sequences are SGDLS and YYNGEE. Here the CDR3 reads CASSVGGQGVFPEQFF. CDR3 DNA sequence: TGTGCCAGCAGCGTAGGTGGACAGGGAGTTTTCCCTGAGCAGTTCTTC.

This clonotype appeared once. The DNA of the CDR3 is TGCAGCGTTGTAGGAGGACTGCTTAGTTCCTACAATGAGCAGTTCTTC. The encoded protein is CSVVGGLLSSYNEQFF. This chain links TRBV29-1 with TRBJ2-1; the D gene is possibly TRBD2 (5 bases). The CDR3 covers 16 residues. Trimming shortened V by 4 bases and J by 1 base, and 17 bases separated the two germline ends. Germline values: CDR1 SQVTM, CDR2 ANQGSEA.

The chain links TRBV18 to TRBJ2-7; D gene uncertain. Trimming stripped 3 bases from V and 2 bases from J, with 14 bases between. This CDR3 is built from 15 residues. Germline CDR1 and CDR2: KGHSH and LQKENI. DNA for the CDR3: TGTGCCAGCTCACCCACAGACCGCCTAACCTACGAGCAGTACTTC. Encoded protein: CASSPTDRLTYEQYF.

J is TRBJ2-4 and V is TRBV19, with D uncertain. Per germline, CDR1 LNHDA and CDR2 SQIVND (reference sequence). The germline V and J ends were trimmed by 5 bases and 5 bases, with 10 bases remaining between them. The CDR3 totals 13 residues. CDR3 loop: CASSEWEQNIQYF. In DNA form, the CDR3 reads TGTGCCAGTAGTGAGTGGGAACAAAACATTCAGTACTTC.